Each of the 26 T cell receptor beta chains below was sequenced from the same sample in a study of T cell responses to AZD1222 COVID-19 vaccine. Only in-frame clones appear in the TCRdb table, and some are missing; sequencing was by immunoSEQ multiplex PCR. Altogether 130,000 to 150,000 clones are present, over 75% being singletons, with the ten largest covering about 3%. Sequencing was performed on peripheral blood, taken on day 0 of AZD1222 vaccination. These receptors came from an adult in good health.

V gene TRBV4-1 combines with J gene TRBJ1-1; 9 bases map to TRBD1. V lost 4 bases to trimming and J lost 1 base; unmatched junction nucleotides: 13. The germline V gene encodes CDR1 MGHRA and CDR2 YSYEKL. The length of the CDR3 is 18 residues. The CDR3 is CASSLTHRGRGGNTEAFF. The CDR3 nucleotides are TGCGCCAGCAGCCTGACCCACAGGGGGCGAGGGGGGAACACTGAAGCTTTCTTT.

The chain recombines TRBV2 with TRBJ2-2; 8 bases line up with TRBD2. V lost 2 bases and J lost 0; bases outside the gene matches: 5. Germline lookup yields CDR1 SNHLY and CDR2 FYNNEI. The CDR3 loop spans 17 amino acids. The CDR3 loop is CASSEPVAGTNTGELFF. The DNA of the CDR3 is TGTGCCAGCAGTGAACCGGTAGCGGGGACGAACACCGGGGAGCTGTTTTTT.

The chain is built from TRBV5-3 and TRBJ1-1, with TRBD1 matching over 7 bases. TRBV5-3 is annotated as an ORF whose role is uncertain. The CDR3 contains 14 residues. Germline trimming cut 5 bases from V and 3 bases from J; bases unmatched to any gene: 7. This chain's CDR3 is CARRFDREDTEAFF. CDR3 sequence (DNA): TGTGCCAGAAGGTTCGACAGGGAGGACACTGAAGCTTTCTTT.

The chain couples TRBV10-2 to TRBJ2-2; TRBD2 matches at 10 bases. This CDR3 has 15 residues. CDR1 is WSHSY, CDR2 SAAADI, per germline. V lost 6 bases and J lost 6; bases outside the gene matches: 7. The CDR3 reads CASRDSGRVAGELFF. For the CDR3, the DNA is TGCGCCAGCAGGGACAGCGGGAGGGTGGCCGGGGAGCTGTTTTTT.

The CDR3 DNA follows: TGCAGCGTTGGCCAGGGGCCTGAGCAGTTCTTC. Translating gives CSVGQGPEQFF. The chain uses TRBV29-1 and TRBJ2-1; tentative D call: TRBD1 (6 bases). Germline-derived CDR1 and CDR2 are SQVTM and ANQGSEA. With 4 bases removed from V and 9 bases from J, the gap between germline ends came to 10 bases. CDR3 size: 11 residues.

This clone was detected once. The V call is TRBV7-9, the J call TRBJ1-5; tentatively, D is TRBD1 (6 bases). The germline V gene encodes CDR1 SEHNR and CDR2 FQNEAQ (reference sequence). This CDR3 has 15 amino acids. Trimming cost V 5 bases and J 0 bases, with 11 bases left between them. In DNA form, the CDR3 reads TGTGCCAGCAGCCGGGGGCTTAATAGCAATCAGCCCCAGCATTTT. Its protein product is CASSRGLNSNQPQHF. Complete variable domain (other parts from reference TRBV7-9 and TRBJ1-5): DTGVSQNPRHKITKRGQNVTFRCDPISEHNRLYWYRQTLGQGPEFLTYFQNEAQLEKSRLLSDRFSAERPKGSFSTLEIQRTEQGDSAMYLCASSRGLNSNQPQHFGDGTRLSIL.

The chain carries TRBV30 and TRBJ2-3; D may be TRBD2 (5 bases). V was pared by 2 bases and J by 5 bases, with 20 bases between. CDR1 and CDR2 (germline): GTSNPN, SVGIG (reference sequence). The CDR3 contains 16 residues. CDR3: CAWSPHGRYFGDTQYF. For the CDR3, the DNA is TGTGCCTGGAGTCCCCATGGGAGATATTTCGGAGATACGCAGTATTTT.

The V call is TRBV10-3, the J call TRBJ1-1, with D unresolved. Germline CDR1 and CDR2: ENHRY and SYGVKD. The CDR3 spans 13 residues. Trimming left V 5 bases short and J 4 bases short, with 11 bases between. DNA of the CDR3: TGTGCCATCAGTACTGCGGGTTCCACTGAAGCTTTCTTT. As protein: CAISTAGSTEAFF.

The chain carries TRBV15 and TRBJ1-2; D perhaps matches TRBD1 (5 bases). This CDR3 spans 15 amino acids. CDR1 and CDR2 from the germline V gene are LNHNV and YYDKDF (reference sequence). V shed 5 bases and J shed 4 bases, with 17 bases lying between them. CDR3 sequence: CATSVQRTSRYGYTF. The CDR3 nucleotides are TGTGCCACCAGCGTACAGAGGACATCCCGCTATGGCTACACCTTC.

The chain couples TRBV9 to TRBJ2-3, with 8 bases aligning to TRBD2. Per germline, CDR1 SGDLS and CDR2 YYNGEE. The CDR3 loop spans 15 amino acids. J was trimmed by 0 bases and V by 4 bases; bases with no gene match: 4. CDR3 loop: CASSPRGGSTDTQYF. The CDR3 nucleotides are TGTGCCAGCAGCCCCCGGGGGGGGAGCACAGATACGCAGTATTTT.

The genes are TRBV4-2 and TRBJ2-3; the D is unclear. CDR1 and CDR2 from the germline V gene are LGHNA and YNFKEQ. Trimming stripped 0 bases from V and 0 bases from J, with 4 bases between. The CDR3 extends over 14 amino acids. CDR3: CASSQDSSTDTQYF. Written as DNA, the CDR3 is TGTGCCAGCAGCCAAGATTCTAGCACAGATACGCAGTATTTT.

The chain links TRBV19 to TRBJ1-2; D unresolved. Trimming removed 6 bases at V and 5 bases at J, with 16 bases between. Germline-derived CDR1 and CDR2 are LNHDA and SQIVND (reference sequence). There are 14 residues in the CDR3. This CDR3 is CASSLGLLGYGYTF. The CDR3 region has the DNA TGTGCCAGTAGCCTTGGACTCCTCGGGTATGGCTACACCTTC. The full variable domain, completed using reference TRBV19 and TRBJ1-2, is DGGITQSPKYLFRKEGQNVTLSCEQNLNHDAMYWYRQDPGQGLRLIYYSQIVNDFQKGDIAEGYSVSREKKESFPLTVTSAQKNPTAFYLCASSLGLLGYGYTFGSGTRLTVV.

The J gene is TRBJ2-5, the V gene TRBV2; TRBD2 matches 9 bases. The CDR3 length is 15 residues. The J segment lost 4 bases and the V segment lost 7 bases, leaving 10 bases of the junction unmatched. CDR1 and CDR2 from the germline V gene are SNHLY and FYNNEI. CDR3 DNA sequence: TGTGCCAGCAAGGGGGTAGCGGGGGACACAGAGACCCAGTACTTC. The encoded protein is CASKGVAGDTETQYF. Full variable domain (rest looked up from reference TRBV2 and TRBJ2-5): EPEVTQTPSHQVTQMGQEVILRCVPISNHLYFYWYRQILGQKVEFLVSFYNNEISEKSEIFDDQFSVERPDGSNFTLKIRSTKLEDSAMYFCASKGVAGDTETQYFGPGTRLLVL.

The CDR3 region is CASSVRLAEDNEQFF. CDR3 nucleotide sequence: TGTGCCAGCAGCGTGCGGCTAGCGGAAGACAATGAGCAGTTCTTC. This chain links TRBV9 with TRBJ2-1; 7 nucleotides match TRBD2. The V and J ends lost 2 bases and 5 bases, in that order; junction bases with no gene match: 7. The CDR3 spans 15 residues. Germline CDR1 is SGDLS and CDR2 is YYNGEE. Full variable domain (outside the CDR3, taken from reference TRBV9 and TRBJ2-1): DSGVTQTPKHLITATGQRVTLRCSPRSGDLSVYWYQQSLDQGLQFLIQYYNGEERAKGNILERFSAQQFPDLHSELNLSSLELGDSALYFCASSVRLAEDNEQFFGPGTRLTVL.

The chain joins TRBV30 to TRBJ1-1; D is unclear. The CDR3 contains 13 residues. The germline gives CDR1 GTSNPN, CDR2 SVGIG (reference sequence). V was shortened by 0 bases and J by 6 bases, with 11 bases between the two germline ends. DNA of the CDR3: TGTGCCTGGAGTGTGCGAATATGGGCTGAAGCTTTCTTT. Translated, it gives CAWSVRIWAEAFF. The full variable domain, completed using reference TRBV30 and TRBJ1-1, is SQTIHQWPATLVQPVGSPLSLECTVEGTSNPNLYWYRQAAGRGLQLLFYSVGIGQISSEVPQNLSASRPQDRQFILSSKKLLLSDSGFYLCAWSVRIWAEAFFGQGTRLTVV.

The rearrangement uses TRBV5-1 and TRBJ1-2, with 8 bases matching TRBD1. In germline, CDR1 is SGHRS, CDR2 YFSETQ. The CDR3 spans 16 residues. J lost 1 base, V lost 0 bases, and 5 bases had no gene match. This CDR3 is CASSLASTGDNYGYTF. Here the CDR3 DNA reads TGCGCCAGCAGCTTGGCCTCGACAGGGGATAACTATGGCTACACCTTC.

This chain uses TRBV11-3 with TRBJ1-5; D is uncertain. Germline lookup yields CDR1 SGHNT and CDR2 YENEEA. Trimming removed 0 bases at V and 5 bases at J, with 5 bases between. This CDR3 is built from 13 residues. The CDR3 is CASSLEGDQPQHF. The CDR3 bases are TGTGCCAGCAGCTTAGAAGGAGATCAGCCCCAGCATTTT.

This sequence joins TRBV18 and TRBJ2-7; D is unclear. The CDR3 consists of 13 residues. Germline CDR1 reads KGHSH; CDR2 reads LQKENI. With 1 base removed from V and 9 bases from J, the gap between germline ends came to 13 bases. For the CDR3, the DNA is TGTGCCAGCTCACCACTGGACGGAGTGGCGCAGTACTTC. It codes for CASSPLDGVAQYF. Based on the CDR3 plus reference TRBV18 and TRBJ2-7, the full variable domain is NAGVMQNPRHLVRRRGQEARLRCSPMKGHSHVYWYRQLPEEGLKFMVYLQKENIIDESGMPKERFSAEFPKEGPSILRIQQVVRGDSAAYFCASSPLDGVAQYFGPGTRLTVT.

The sample holds one count of this clone. The V call is TRBV18, the J call TRBJ1-5, with D tentatively TRBD1 (5 bases). This CDR3 has 14 residues. Trimming took off 7 bases at V and 5 bases at J, with 15 bases between the two ends. Germline lookup yields CDR1 KGHSH and CDR2 LQKENI. The CDR3 spells CASWEGQGYQPQHF. DNA of the CDR3: TGTGCCAGCTGGGAGGGGCAGGGTTATCAGCCCCAGCATTTT.

The genes are TRBV5-1 and TRBJ1-6, with 9 positions matching TRBD1. Trimming at V came to 2 bases and at J to 3 bases, leaving 3 bases not matched to a gene. Per the germline V gene, CDR1 is SGHRS and CDR2 is YFSETQ. The CDR3 runs to 16 residues. The CDR3 DNA sequence: TGCGCCAGCAGCTTCCGGGACAGGGACTATAATTCACCCCTCCACTTT. It is translated as CASSFRDRDYNSPLHF.

The chain uses TRBV14 and TRBJ2-5; 7 nucleotides line up with TRBD1. The CDR3 spans 15 residues. Germline V lookup: CDR1 SGHDN, CDR2 FVKESK. V shed 4 bases and J 4 bases; nucleotides not matched to a gene: 9. CDR3 region: CASSPMTGKGETQYF. CDR3 DNA sequence: TGTGCCAGCAGCCCTATGACAGGGAAAGGAGAGACCCAGTACTTC.

This clone was found a few times. The V and J genes are TRBV30 and TRBJ2-5; 7 bases align to TRBD2. Germline CDR1 GTSNPN, CDR2 SVGIG (reference sequence). Germline trimming cut 2 bases from V and 9 bases from J; bases unmatched to any gene: 15. The CDR3 spans 15 residues. CDR3 bases: TGTGCCTGGAGTCTCCCTAGCGGAGCTCGGTGGTCCCAGTACTTC. Amino acid sequence: CAWSLPSGARWSQYF.

This chain links TRBV4-2 with TRBJ2-1, with 9 bases matching TRBD2. The CDR3 has 16 amino acids. CDR1 is LGHNA and CDR2 is YNFKEQ in the germline V gene. V shed 0 bases, J shed 4 bases, and the junction held 4 bases outside the gene matches. The CDR3 DNA is TGTGCCAGCAGCCAAGAGGTAGCGGGGGCTTACAATGAGCAGTTCTTC. The encoded protein is CASSQEVAGAYNEQFF.

The rearrangement uses TRBV15 and TRBJ1-2, with D possibly matching TRBD1 (5 bases). The V gene's germline CDR1 is LNHNV and CDR2 YYDKDF (reference sequence). Trimming left V 5 bases short and J 4 bases short, with 17 bases between. There are 15 residues in the CDR3. CDR3 in DNA: TGTGCCACCAGCTTCCGGGGGTCGTACTCCTATGGCTACACCTTC. Protein: CATSFRGSYSYGYTF.

The chain is built from TRBV23-1 and TRBJ1-1; D perhaps matches TRBD1 (5 bases). TRBV23-1 carries the ORF label, with uncertain function. The CDR3 totals 13 residues. Deletions cut 1 base from V and 7 bases from J, with 10 bases between. The CDR3 bases are TGCGCCAGCAGTCAATTCCCCAGGGATGAAGCTTTCTTT. Its protein product is CASSQFPRDEAFF.

Note on this clone: The sample has other DNA sequences that encode this CDR3 too. The chain uses TRBV9 and TRBJ1-4; possibly TRBD1 for D (5 bases). The CDR3 runs 15 residues. Germline V gene lookup returns CDR1 SGDLS and CDR2 YYNGEE. The ends were cut back, 0 bases at V and 8 bases at J, with 14 bases in the middle. The CDR3 protein is CASSVAGREGEKLFF. The DNA for the CDR3 is TGTGCCAGCAGCGTAGCGGGCAGGGAGGGGGAAAAACTGTTTTTT.